A selection of T cell receptor beta chains follows, all from one sample in a study of post-analysis software for immune sequencing data. MiXCR, applied by TCRdb to the PCR reads, yields one record per CDR3 protein. The sample yields roughly 400,000 distinct CDR3 sequences, approximately 42% seen once. Sequences were obtained from blood. The receptors originated from a girl aged 2 to 10 with multiple sclerosis. CDR3s include the opening cysteine and the closing phenylalanine or tryptophan. The D gene is left open where the match is weak. The listing skips clone size in some rows; elsewhere it reads once, few, many or a size class.

>TRBV4-3|TRBD1|TRBJ2-6|.
TGCGCCAGCAGCCAAGAGCGGACAGGGTATTTTGGGGCCAACGTCCTGACTTTC
CASSQERTGYFGANVLTF
>TRBV7-9|TRBD1|TRBJ1-4|.
TGTGCCAGCAGCTTGGGACAGGCGGAAAAACTGTTTTTT
CASSLGQAEKLFF
>TRBV6-2/TRBV6-3|.|TRBJ1-1|.
TGTGCCAGCAGCCAGGGGATTCCTGAAGCTTTCTTT
CASSQGIPEAFF
>TRBV20-1|.|TRBJ2-7|few
TGCAGTGCTAGAGGAGACAGGCTAAGCTCCTACGAGCAGTACTTC
CSARGDRLSSYEQYF
>TRBV7-2|TRBD1|TRBJ1-5|.
TGTGCCAGCAGCTTAACAGGGGGATATAGCAATCAGCCCCAGCATTTT
CASSLTGGYSNQPQHF
>TRBV7-2|.|TRBJ2-7|.
TGTGCCAGCAGCCAATACTACAATGAGCAGTACTTC
CASSQYYNEQYF
>TRBV20-1|TRBD1|TRBJ2-7|.
TGCAGTGCTGTTACAGGGGGATTATACGAGCAGTACTTC
CSAVTGGLYEQYF
>TRBV7-3|.|TRBJ2-2|.
TGTGCCAGCAGTTTAACGTTTAGCGGGAACACCGGGGAGCTGTTTTTT
CASSLTFSGNTGELFF
>TRBV29-1|.|TRBJ1-1|.
TGCAGCGTCGCCTTTATGAACACTGAAGCTTTCTTT
CSVAFMNTEAFF
>TRBV6-2/TRBV6-3|.|TRBJ1-2|few
TGTGCCAGCTGGAGTTGGGGCAGAATCTATGGCTACACCTTC
CASWSWGRIYGYTF
>TRBV27|.|TRBJ2-5|.
TGTGCCAGCAGTCGACAGCTGCAAGAGACCCAGTACTTC
CASSRQLQETQYF
>TRBV20-1|TRBD1|TRBJ2-7|.
TGCAGTGCCCAGACAGGGGACGAGCAGTACTTC
CSAQTGDEQYF
>TRBV18|.|TRBJ1-5|once
TGTGCCAGCTCACCCGGCAGGGAAGGTCAGCCTCAGCATTTT
CASSPGREGQPQHF
>TRBV10-3|.|TRBJ2-5|.
TGTGCCATTTCCCAGGGGAGCGGGGAGCAGTACTTC
CAISQGSGEQYF
>TRBV6-6|.|TRBJ1-1|few
TGTGCCAGCAGTACCGGGGTACACCCTGCCCTGAACACTGAAGCTTTCTTT
CASSTGVHPALNTEAFF
>TRBV7-3|.|TRBJ1-5|.
TGTGCCAGCAGACGAAGGGTCAGGCCTGGGCGCAATCAGCCCCAGCATTTT
CASRRRVRPGRNQPQHF